The 28 T cell receptor beta chains below were found in one sample sequenced in a study of STAT5B mutations in CD4+ large granular lymphocyte leukemia. The table came from immunoSEQ multiplex PCR; TCRdb's copy has only in-frame clones and leaves some out. Among 35,000 or so clones listed, approximately 69% were seen once. Sequencing was performed on CD4+ T cells from blood buffy coats. The source is a human donor in good health.

The chain links TRBV6-1 to TRBJ2-3; TRBD1 matches at 10 bases. The CDR3 consists of 14 residues. Germline lookup yields CDR1 MNHNS and CDR2 SASEGT. V lost 7 bases, J lost 3 bases, and 4 bases stayed unmatched. The CDR3 bases are TGTGCCAGCACTGACAGGGGGCTTACAGATACGCAGTATTTT. This encodes CASTDRGLTDTQYF.

This clone was seen a handful of times. The chain combines TRBV7-6 with TRBJ2-3, with 7 nucleotides matching TRBD2. V lost 5 bases and J lost 2; bases outside the gene matches: 10. This CDR3 region has 16 residues. CDR1 is SGHVS, CDR2 FNYEAQ, per germline. In nucleotides, the CDR3 is TGTGCCAGCAGCGAACTACGCGGGGGAGCCACAGATACGCAGTATTTT. This sequence encodes CASSELRGGATDTQYF.

This clone has only a few counts. CDR3 nucleotides: TGTGCCAGCAGTGATAGGCAGAGCAATCAGCCCCAGCATTTT. It is translated as CASSDRQSNQPQHF. J is TRBJ1-5 and V is TRBV2, with D unresolved. With 3 bases removed from V and 1 base from J, the gap between germline ends came to 7 bases. The length of the CDR3 is 14 residues. Germline CDR1 and CDR2: SNHLY and FYNNEI.

The chain carries TRBV18 and TRBJ1-2; no definite D call. V lost 6 bases and J lost 5, with 10 bases in between. The CDR3 has 12 amino acids. CDR1 is KGHSH, CDR2 LQKENI, per germline. CDR3 DNA sequence: TGTGCCAGCTCCGAGGAGATATATGGCTACACCTTC. Protein product: CASSEEIYGYTF.

The rearrangement uses TRBV7-2 and TRBJ1-5, with 10 nucleotides matching TRBD1. The CDR3 totals 14 residues. V was pared by 5 bases and J by 7 bases, with 5 bases of the junction left unmatched. From germline, CDR1 is SGHTA and CDR2 FQGNSA. The CDR3 reads CASSPTGGMQPQHF. CDR3 in DNA: TGTGCCAGCAGCCCGACAGGGGGCATGCAGCCCCAGCATTTT.

This chain links TRBV13 with TRBJ1-4, with D unclear. The length of the CDR3 is 15 residues. V shed 0 bases and J shed 7 bases, with 12 bases lying between them. Germline V gene lookup returns CDR1 PRHDT and CDR2 FYEKMQ (reference sequence). CDR3 DNA sequence: TGTGCCAGCAGCTTAGGCCGCCGATCAGGTGAAAAACTGTTTTTT. It yields the protein CASSLGRRSGEKLFF.

The chain has TRBV6-5 and TRBJ1-5; D ambiguous. The CDR3 sequence is 13 residues long. Trimming left V 1 base short and J 6 bases short, with 7 bases between. CDR1 and CDR2 (germline): MNHEY, SVGAGI. DNA for the CDR3: TGTGCCAGCAGTTACTTAGGGAGTCAGCCCCAGCATTTT. Protein sequence: CASSYLGSQPQHF.

The CDR3 DNA sequence: TGTGCCAGCAGCAAAGCCTATCGACAAGGCTACGAGCAGTACTTC. It codes for CASSKAYRQGYEQYF. V gene TRBV21-1 combines with J gene TRBJ2-7; the table's D call of TRBD1 was not tested on the DNA. TRBV21-1 is reported as a pseudogene. This CDR3 has 15 residues.

The J gene is TRBJ2-5, the V gene TRBV6-5; D perhaps matches TRBD2 (6 bases). Germline V CDR1 and CDR2: MNHEY, SVGAGI. This CDR3 is built from 14 residues. V was cut by 5 bases and J by 5 bases, with 15 bases left in between. This CDR3 reads CASSPGLSGETQYF. Here the CDR3 DNA reads TGTGCCAGCAGTCCGGGACTGTCCGGGGAGACCCAGTACTTC.

This chain joins TRBV10-1 and TRBJ2-5; D remains ambiguous. CDR1 and CDR2 (germline): WNHNN, SYGVQD (reference sequence). Trimming left V 0 bases short and J 7 bases short, with 6 bases between. This CDR3 is 12 amino acids long. The CDR3 spells CASSESGMTQYF. The CDR3 DNA sequence: TGCGCCAGCAGTGAGTCGGGGATGACCCAGTACTTC.

The chain joins TRBV7-2 to TRBJ2-1; D is ambiguous. V lost 5 bases and J lost 5, with 10 bases in between. The CDR3 totals 13 residues. Per the germline V gene, CDR1 is SGHTA and CDR2 is FQGNSA. The CDR3 DNA reads TGTGCCAGCAGCCCCCCGACCGACAATGAGCAGTTCTTC. Its protein is CASSPPTDNEQFF.

This clone was detected a few times. The chain couples TRBV27 to TRBJ1-6; D remains unclear. V was cut by 4 bases and J by 4 bases, with 8 bases left in between. This CDR3 contains 14 residues. Germline CDR1 is MNHEY and CDR2 is SMNVEV (reference sequence). CDR3: CASSWTGYNSPLHF. The DNA of the CDR3 is TGTGCCAGCAGTTGGACGGGTTATAATTCACCCCTCCACTTT.

Here the CDR3 reads CASSLGPSPHETQYF. CDR3 coding DNA: TGTGCCAGCAGCTTAGGCCCTAGTCCCCACGAGACCCAGTACTTC. V and J are TRBV7-2 and TRBJ2-5; D gene unclear. The CDR3 contains 15 residues. V was cut by 1 base and J by 5 bases, with 14 bases left in between. Germline V gene lookup returns CDR1 SGHTA and CDR2 FQGNSA.

The chain carries TRBV7-8 and TRBJ2-7; D perhaps matches TRBD1 (5 bases). The length of the CDR3 is 15 residues. V lost 1 base to trimming and J lost 3 bases, with 13 bases between them. Per the germline V gene, CDR1 is SGHVS and CDR2 is FQNEAQ. The CDR3 protein is CASSLEQAFNYEQYF. The CDR3 DNA sequence: TGTGCCAGCAGCTTAGAACAGGCTTTCAACTACGAGCAGTACTTC.

This clone showed up just a few times. This chain connects TRBV2 to TRBJ1-3, with D unclear. The CDR3 totals 13 residues. V was pared by 7 bases and J by 4 bases, with 11 bases between. From germline, CDR1 is SNHLY and CDR2 FYNNEI. The CDR3 DNA is TGTGCCAGCACCGGGGAGCCCGGAAACACCATATATTTT. Protein product: CASTGEPGNTIYF.

This clone was seen only a few times. V usage is TRBV13 and J usage is TRBJ1-4, with a weak D call TRBD1 (5 bases). The V and J ends lost 6 bases and 0 bases respectively, with 14 bases between them. CDR1 and CDR2 (germline): PRHDT, FYEKMQ (reference sequence). CDR3 length equals 16 residues. The CDR3 DNA reads TGTGCCAGCAGACAGACGACAGCAACAACTAATGAAAAACTGTTTTTT. Translated: CASRQTTATTNEKLFF.

The rearrangement joins TRBV5-4 to TRBJ2-6, with 9 bases aligning to TRBD1. Trimming cost V 3 bases and J 2 bases; bases outside gene matches: 9. In germline, CDR1 is SGHNT, CDR2 YYREEE (reference sequence). The CDR3 spans 18 residues. The DNA for the CDR3 is TGTGCCAGCAGCTCGGTTTTGGGACAGGGACCTGGGGCCAACGTCCTGACTTTC. This sequence encodes CASSSVLGQGPGANVLTF.

This CDR3 reads CASSLGQGALDYGYTF. CDR3 bases: TGTGCCAGCTCACTGGGACAGGGGGCGCTTGACTATGGCTACACCTTC. The V gene is TRBV18, the J gene TRBJ1-2; TRBD1 matches 12 bases. CDR3 size: 16 residues. The ends lost 4 bases at V and 3 bases at J; junction bases unmatched: 6. Germline CDR1 reads KGHSH; CDR2 reads LQKENI.

The V gene is TRBV6-1, the J gene TRBJ1-2; maybe TRBD1 (5 bases). Deletions cut 1 base from V and 5 bases from J, with 14 bases between. The CDR3 loop spans 15 amino acids. The V gene's germline CDR1 is MNHNS and CDR2 SASEGT. The CDR3 spells CASSEGPGLIYGYTF. CDR3 nucleotide sequence: TGTGCCAGCAGTGAAGGACCAGGGTTGATTTATGGCTACACCTTC.

V and J are TRBV6-1 and TRBJ1-2; TRBD1 matches at 7 bases. J lost 3 bases, V lost 6 bases, and 7 bases had no gene match. The CDR3 consists of 14 residues. Per germline, CDR1 MNHNS and CDR2 SASEGT. As DNA, the CDR3 is TGTGCCAGCAGGGGAGACAGGGCCCACTATGGCTACACCTTC. The encoded protein is CASRGDRAHYGYTF.

The chain carries TRBV2 and TRBJ1-2; a possible D gene is TRBD1 (6 bases). The germline V gene has CDR1 SNHLY and CDR2 FYNNEI. The V end was cut by 0 bases, the J end by 4 bases, with 15 bases between. This CDR3 is built from 16 residues. Here the CDR3 reads CASSEAMSGVGYGYTF. The CDR3 DNA is TGTGCCAGCAGTGAAGCAATGTCAGGGGTCGGCTATGGCTACACCTTC.

This chain connects TRBV7-2 to TRBJ1-2, with D possibly TRBD1 on 5 matching bases. V shed 1 base and J shed 4 bases, with 10 bases lying between them. Germline loops: CDR1 SGHTA, CDR2 FQGNSA. CDR3 length equals 14 residues. This CDR3 reads CASSLDRPFYGYTF. CDR3 coding DNA: TGTGCCAGCAGCTTAGACAGGCCCTTCTATGGCTACACCTTC.

V usage is TRBV6-5 and J usage is TRBJ2-1, with D unresolved. This CDR3 spans 15 amino acids. Germline V CDR1 and CDR2: MNHEY, SVGAGI. Trimming took off 4 bases at V and 0 bases at J, with 10 bases between the two ends. The chain's CDR3 is CASSSSLSSYNEQFF. CDR3 in DNA: TGTGCCAGCAGTTCCTCTTTAAGCTCCTACAATGAGCAGTTCTTC.

This chain uses TRBV9 with TRBJ1-1; 9 positions agree with TRBD1. With 3 bases clipped from V and 1 base from J, the junction kept 10 bases outside the gene matches. Germline lookup yields CDR1 SGDLS and CDR2 YYNGEE. This CDR3 has 17 amino acids. CDR3 region: CASSERPPGQGNTEAFF. Here the CDR3 DNA reads TGTGCCAGCAGCGAGAGGCCCCCGGGACAGGGGAACACTGAAGCTTTCTTT.

The chain couples TRBV6-4 to TRBJ2-2, with 7 bases aligning to TRBD2. V was pared by 4 bases and J by 6 bases, with 2 bases of the junction left unmatched. Looked up from germline, CDR1 is MRHNA and CDR2 is SNTAGT. The CDR3 totals 13 residues. The CDR3 loop reads CASSGGGAGELFF. DNA of the CDR3: TGTGCCAGCAGTGGGGGGGGTGCCGGGGAGCTGTTTTTT.

This clone has just a few counts. This chain links TRBV23-1 with TRBJ1-1; 7 nucleotides align to TRBD1. TRBV23-1 is designated an ORF whose function remains uncertain. V lost 6 bases to trimming and J lost 4 bases; unmatched junction nucleotides: 5. The CDR3 is 13 residues long. Here the CDR3 DNA reads TGCGCCAGCAGGGCAGGGGGAGGCACTGAAGCTTTCTTT. This encodes CASRAGGGTEAFF.

V and J are TRBV6-1 and TRBJ2-4, with D perhaps matching TRBD2 (5 bases). Trimming took 7 bases from V and 3 from J, leaving 16 bases between them. CDR1 is MNHNS and CDR2 is SASEGT in the germline V gene. The CDR3 length is 15 residues. The CDR3 sequence is CASILVVAGKNIQYF. The CDR3 DNA reads TGTGCCAGCATCCTCGTGGTGGCGGGCAAAAACATTCAGTACTTC.

J is TRBJ2-1 and V is TRBV9; 7 bases align to TRBD2. CDR1 SGDLS and CDR2 YYNGEE come from the germline V gene. J was trimmed by 0 bases and V by 3 bases; bases with no gene match: 6. The CDR3 consists of 16 residues. The CDR3 DNA is TGTGCCAGCAGCGAGAGCGGGGAAAGCTCCTACAATGAGCAGTTCTTC. It translates to CASSESGESSYNEQFF. The full variable domain, with the rest looked up from reference TRBV9 and TRBJ2-1, is DSGVTQTPKHLITATGQRVTLRCSPRSGDLSVYWYQQSLDQGLQFLIQYYNGEERAKGNILERFSAQQFPDLHSELNLSSLELGDSALYFCASSESGESSYNEQFFGPGTRLTVL.